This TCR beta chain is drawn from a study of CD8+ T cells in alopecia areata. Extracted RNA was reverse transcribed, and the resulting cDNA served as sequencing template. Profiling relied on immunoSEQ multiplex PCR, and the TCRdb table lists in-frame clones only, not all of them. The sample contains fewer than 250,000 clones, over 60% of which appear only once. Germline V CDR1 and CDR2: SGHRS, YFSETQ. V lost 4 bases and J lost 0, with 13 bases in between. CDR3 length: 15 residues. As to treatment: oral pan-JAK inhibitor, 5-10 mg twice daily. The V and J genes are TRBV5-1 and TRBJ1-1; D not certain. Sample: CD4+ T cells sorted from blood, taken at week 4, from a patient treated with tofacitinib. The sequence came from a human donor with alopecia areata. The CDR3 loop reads CASSHRSAMNTEAFF. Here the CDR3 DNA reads TGCGCCAGCAGCCATCGGTCGGCGATGAACACTGAAGCTTTCTTT.